This TCR beta chain was sequenced for a study of cytomegalovirus exposure and HLA in healthy donors. Sequencing was performed with immunoSEQ multiplex PCR; in TCRdb, only in-frame clones are kept and a portion is missing. The sample includes 71,000 or so clones, about 94% of them seen just once. This receptor was obtained from a woman between 18 and 29 years old in good health and CMV-seronegative. The sequenced material came from PBMCs.

CDR3 region: CASSTGQGLPDTQYF. In DNA, the CDR3 is TGCGCCAGCAGCACGGGACAGGGGCTTCCCGATACGCAGTATTTT. V and J are TRBV5-1 and TRBJ2-3, with 10 bases fitting TRBD1. J lost 6 bases, V lost 4 bases, and 8 bases had no gene match. From germline, CDR1 is SGHRS and CDR2 YFSETQ. The CDR3 totals 15 residues.